This T cell receptor (beta chain) is from a study of blood T cell repertoires in COVID-19 (dated by TCRdb to the early 2020s). Turning to the overall study: The collaborator samples originated in the United States, Italy and Spain and spanned the acute and convalescent phases of COVID-19. The prospective study material was composed of cDNA or gDNA derived from T cells, B-cell-depleted T cells, or PBMCs. The dataset comprised deeply sampled blood TCRbeta repertoires from subjects exposed to, actively infected with, or recovered from COVID-19. The repertoires were released in a freely available public database meant as a resource for research on the immune response to SARS-CoV-2. Samples were obtained from the ongoing ImmuneRACE study (first 160 participants) and from some 1,200 subjects provided by 6 global collaborators. Nearly every sample came with metadata listing a de-identified subject ID, COVID-19 status, age in years and sex. Where HLA class I and class II types were available, the types were taken from metadata supplied by the sample provider, not from assay-based typing.

A remark on this clone: Its binding antigen is unknown. Within one base of it there is no much larger clone, and no base qualities were kept.

The junction shows trimming of 9 bases on V and 5 bases on J, plus 22 bases between the germline ends. CDR1 and CDR2 are drawn from the germline V gene: MDHEN, SYDVKM. The CDR3 contains 15 residues, cysteine and phenylalanine counted. Just CDR3 DNA is preserved here, 45 bases in frame from base 1. The immunoSEQ Assay, a bias-controlled multiplex PCR, was used to amplify TCRbeta CDR3 regions from genomic DNA. The study's own analysis went as follows. Within the assay, amplification of reference gene primers was used to estimate how many nucleated cells each sample contained. Sequence reads were collapsed and filtered to measure the absolute abundance of every unique TCRbeta CDR3 rearrangement. For each sample, productive Simpson clonality was calculated as the square root of Simpson's diversity index over productive rearrangements. TCRdb provides this immuneACCESS table in a form limited to in-frame rearrangements. Some clones are lacking; in checked studies, under half of them reflect an unresolved V gene, and why the rest are absent is not known. V, J and clone size were drawn from that table, and D and trimming were deduced from the DNA. Here the sample has 150,000 to 200,000 clones; roughly 82% occur a single time. The ten largest clones take up 5.2% of the sample.

Overall study outcomes, separate from this receptor: The amount of clinical and demographic metadata varied by source and participant and was provided uncurated.

Enrolling through a virtual design, the prospective study's participants ranged in age from roughly 18 to 90 years and lived across around 25 United States geographic areas. Cohort assignment in the prospective study relied on participant-reported clinical history from a screening survey and a study questionnaire. Each participant in the prospective study had whole blood, serum and a nasopharyngeal or oropharyngeal swab collected by mobile phlebotomists. Participants in the prospective study had the option to provide additional blood draws and questionnaires over a roughly two-month period. Before DNA extraction, blood samples from the prospective study were shipped at room temperature or frozen.

This clonotype was obtained from a woman aged 60-75 years with acute COVID-19. The sequence links TRBV28 to TRBJ1-1; no D segment can be confidently identified. Sequencing was performed on PBMCs or T cells enriched from blood (not recorded which). The DNA is as follows: TGTGCCAGTTTCCTCGCGGGTTTGGGAGAAACTGAAGCTTTCTTT. It encodes CASFLAGLGETEAFF.